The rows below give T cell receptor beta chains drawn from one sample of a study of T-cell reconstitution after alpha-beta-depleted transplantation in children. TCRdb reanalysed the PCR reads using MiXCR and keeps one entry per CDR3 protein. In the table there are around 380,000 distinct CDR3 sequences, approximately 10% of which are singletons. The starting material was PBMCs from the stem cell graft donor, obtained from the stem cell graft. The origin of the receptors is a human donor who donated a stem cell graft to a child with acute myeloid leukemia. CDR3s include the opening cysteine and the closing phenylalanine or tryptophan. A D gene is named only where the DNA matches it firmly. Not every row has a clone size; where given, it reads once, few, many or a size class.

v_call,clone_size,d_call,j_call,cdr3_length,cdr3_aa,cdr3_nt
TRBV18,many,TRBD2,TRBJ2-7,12,CASSPGGYEQYF,TGTGCCAGCTCACCGGGGGGGTACGAGCAGTACTTC
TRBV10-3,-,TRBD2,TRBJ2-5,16,CAISESQAGALETQYF,TGTGCCATCAGTGAGTCGCAAGCGGGGGCACTAGAGACCCAGTACTTC
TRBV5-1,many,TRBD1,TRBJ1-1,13,CASTTGGGTEAFF,TGCGCCAGCACAACAGGGGGGGGCACTGAAGCTTTCTTT
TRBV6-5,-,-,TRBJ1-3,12,CASTGSGNTIYF,TGTGCCAGCACAGGGTCGGGAAACACCATATATTTT
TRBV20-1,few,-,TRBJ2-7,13,CSARDRTSLGQYF,TGCAGTGCTAGAGATCGGACAAGCCTTGGGCAGTACTTC
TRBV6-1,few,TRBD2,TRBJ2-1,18,CASSEVPGLAATGNEQFF,TGTGCCAGCAGTGAAGTTCCGGGACTAGCGGCAACCGGCAATGAGCAGTTCTTC
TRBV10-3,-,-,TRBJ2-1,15,CAISDGTEENNEQFF,TGTGCCATCAGTGATGGAACAGAAGAAAACAATGAGCAGTTCTTC
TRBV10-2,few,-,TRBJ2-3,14,CASELDPSTDTQYF,TGCGCCAGCGAACTAGACCCTAGCACAGATACGCAGTATTTT
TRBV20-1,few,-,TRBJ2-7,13,CSARVLDAGEQYF,TGCAGTGCTAGAGTATTGGATGCGGGCGAGCAGTACTTC
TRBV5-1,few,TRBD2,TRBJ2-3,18,CASSLGRTSGRAEDTQYF,TGCGCCAGCAGCTTGGGCCGGACTAGCGGGAGGGCGGAAGATACGCAGTATTTT
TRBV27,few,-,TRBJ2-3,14,CASSYRDWQDTQYF,TGTGCCAGCAGTTATCGAGATTGGCAAGATACGCAGTATTTT
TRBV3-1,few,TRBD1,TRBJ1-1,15,CASTFSGTGSTEAFF,TGTGCCAGCACCTTTTCCGGGACAGGGAGTACTGAAGCTTTCTTT
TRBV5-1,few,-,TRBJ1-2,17,CASKLNTGNNFNYGYTF,TGCGCCAGCAAACTTAATACAGGGAACAATTTTAACTATGGCTACACCTTC
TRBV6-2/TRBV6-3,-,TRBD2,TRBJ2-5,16,CASSSTPSGGQETQYF,TGTGCCAGCAGTTCGACGCCTTCGGGGGGGCAAGAGACCCAGTACTTC
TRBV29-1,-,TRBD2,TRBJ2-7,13,CSGLAGGGYEQYF,TGCAGCGGTCTAGCGGGAGGGGGCTACGAGCAGTACTTC
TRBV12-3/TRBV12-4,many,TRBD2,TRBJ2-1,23,CASSLIAWPRGASSGGSYNEQFF,TGTGCCAGCAGTTTAATTGCCTGGCCCAGGGGCGCTTCTAGCGGGGGGTCTTACAATGAGCAGTTCTTC
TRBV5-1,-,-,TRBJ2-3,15,CASSLRGVRTDTQYF,TGCGCCAGCAGCTTGAGGGGAGTACGTACAGATACGCAGTATTTT
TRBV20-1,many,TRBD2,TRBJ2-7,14,CSARRLAGEREQYF,TGCAGTGCTAGACGACTAGCGGGAGAACGCGAGCAGTACTTC
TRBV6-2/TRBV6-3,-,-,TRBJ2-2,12,CASSNGGGELFF,TGTGCCAGCAGCAACGGCGGCGGGGAGCTGTTTTTT
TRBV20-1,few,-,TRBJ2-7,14,CSAQKQLGGYEQYF,TGCAGTGCCCAAAAGCAGCTTGGAGGCTACGAGCAGTACTTC
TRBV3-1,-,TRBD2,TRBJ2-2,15,CATSQVGGASGELFF,TGTGCCACCAGCCAAGTCGGGGGGGCTTCCGGGGAGCTGTTTTTT
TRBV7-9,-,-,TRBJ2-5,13,CASSWNAGETQYF,TGTGCCAGCAGCTGGAACGCGGGAGAGACCCAGTACTTC
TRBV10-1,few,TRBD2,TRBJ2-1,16,CASSEWTSGGEYEQFF,TGCGCCAGCAGTGAGTGGACTAGCGGGGGAGAGTATGAGCAGTTCTTC
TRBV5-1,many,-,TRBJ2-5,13,CASSSGGPETQYF,TGCGCCAGCAGCTCCGGAGGGCCAGAGACCCAGTACTTC
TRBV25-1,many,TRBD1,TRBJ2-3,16,CASSGDRGRVTDTQYF,TGTGCCAGCAGTGGAGACAGGGGGCGCGTCACAGATACGCAGTATTTT
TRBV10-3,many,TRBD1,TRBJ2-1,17,CAISDSGGTGTYNEQFF,TGTGCCATCAGTGACTCAGGAGGGACAGGAACCTACAATGAGCAGTTCTTC
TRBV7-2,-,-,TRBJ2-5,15,CASSQPGGQQETQYF,TGTGCCAGCAGCCAACCCGGGGGCCAGCAAGAGACCCAGTACTTC